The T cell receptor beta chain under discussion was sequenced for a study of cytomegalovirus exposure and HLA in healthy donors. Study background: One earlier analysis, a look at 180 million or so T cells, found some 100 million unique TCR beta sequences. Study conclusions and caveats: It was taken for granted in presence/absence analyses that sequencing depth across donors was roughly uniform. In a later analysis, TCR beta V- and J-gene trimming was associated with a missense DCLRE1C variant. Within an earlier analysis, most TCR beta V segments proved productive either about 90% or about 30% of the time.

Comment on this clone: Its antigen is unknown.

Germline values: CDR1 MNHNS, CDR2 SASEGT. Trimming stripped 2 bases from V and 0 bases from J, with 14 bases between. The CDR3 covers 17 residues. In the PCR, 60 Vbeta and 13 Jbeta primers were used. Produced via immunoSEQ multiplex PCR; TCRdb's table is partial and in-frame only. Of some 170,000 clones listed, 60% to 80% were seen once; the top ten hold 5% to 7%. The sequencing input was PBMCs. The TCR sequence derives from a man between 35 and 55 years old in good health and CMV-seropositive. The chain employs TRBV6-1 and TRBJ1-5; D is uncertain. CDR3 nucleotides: TGTGCCAGCAGTGAAAATTATAAGCGGAATAGCAATCAGCCCCAGCATTTT. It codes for CASSENYKRNSNQPQHF.